The sequence of this T cell receptor beta chain was determined in a study of blood T cell repertoires in COVID-19. The wider study: Collection of acute and convalescent COVID-19 samples took place in the United States, Italy and Spain. From T cells, B-cell-depleted T cells, or PBMCs came the material, which was cDNA or gDNA.

Authors' analysis steps: Reference gene primers were amplified, and this amplification served to estimate nucleated cell counts. Measured with immunoSEQ multiplex PCR; TCRdb has only the in-frame clones, and not every one. V, J and clone size reflect that table, while D and trimming were determined from the DNA. The sample has 90,000 to 120,000 clones; around nine tenths are singletons. The TCR originated in a woman between 25 and 40 years old with acute or convalescent COVID-19. Sequenced material: peripheral blood.

This CDR3 is CASSPAGSGRAKEQFF. DNA of the CDR3: TGTGCCAGCAGCCCCGCGGGGAGCGGGAGGGCAAAGGAGCAGTTCTTC. The rearrangement links TRBV7-3 to TRBJ2-1; 10 positions agree with TRBD2. V shed 5 bases, J shed 10 bases, and the junction held 14 bases outside the gene matches. The CDR3 length is 16 residues. Germline values: CDR1 SGHTA, CDR2 FQGTGA.